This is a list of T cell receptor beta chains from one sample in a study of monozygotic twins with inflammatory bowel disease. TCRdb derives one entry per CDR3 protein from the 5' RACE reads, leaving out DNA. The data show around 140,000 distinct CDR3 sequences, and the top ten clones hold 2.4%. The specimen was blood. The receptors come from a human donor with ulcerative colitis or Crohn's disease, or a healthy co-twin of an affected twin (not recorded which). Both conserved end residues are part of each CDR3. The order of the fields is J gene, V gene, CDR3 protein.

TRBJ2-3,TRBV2,CASMDRGGAQYF
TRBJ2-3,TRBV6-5,CASSYVGGNTDTQYF
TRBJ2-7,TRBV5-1,CASSSWTSRGLHYEQYF
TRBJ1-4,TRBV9,CASSTGTIRDEKLFF
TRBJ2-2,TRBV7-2,CASGRDRNTGELFF
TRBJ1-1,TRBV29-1,CSVELGRSAFF
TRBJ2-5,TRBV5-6,CASSLAASGGSQETQYF
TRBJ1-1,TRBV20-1,CSAQDGGTEAFF
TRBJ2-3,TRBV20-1,CSAIRTDTQYF
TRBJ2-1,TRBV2,CASSTPYPYNEQFF
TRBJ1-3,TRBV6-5,CASTTGDRNTIYF
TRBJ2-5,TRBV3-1,CASSQEIRGGETQYF
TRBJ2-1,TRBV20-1,CSARRQREQFF
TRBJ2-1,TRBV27,CASSLLVSYNEQFF
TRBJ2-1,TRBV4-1,CASSQVLSTSYNEQFF
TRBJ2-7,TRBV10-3,CAISEPRDHYEQYF
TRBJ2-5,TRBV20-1,CSAPGGQETQYF
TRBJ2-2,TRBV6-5,CASSNPGGDTGELFF
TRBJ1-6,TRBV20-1,CSARDLPGAPSYMNSPLHF
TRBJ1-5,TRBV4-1,CASSQELGRVQPQHF
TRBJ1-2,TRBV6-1,CASSVSQGRYGYTF
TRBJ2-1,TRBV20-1,CSARFSGGDNEQFF
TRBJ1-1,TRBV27,CASTGGVGWNTEAFF
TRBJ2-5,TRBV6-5,CASSYSRGGGGPETQYF
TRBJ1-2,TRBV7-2,CASSLVGTAYGYTF
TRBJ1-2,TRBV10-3,CAIRDDRRGNYGYTF
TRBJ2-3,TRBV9,CASSVRPTGLAGGPDTQYF
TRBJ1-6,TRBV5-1,CASSLDLSPLHF
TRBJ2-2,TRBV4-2,CASSRGTENTGELFF
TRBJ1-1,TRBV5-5,CASRWDSTNTEAFF
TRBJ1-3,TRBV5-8,CASSSGTFFGNTIYF
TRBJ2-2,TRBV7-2,CASSLALGLASGELFF
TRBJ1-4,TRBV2,CASSGVNEKLFF
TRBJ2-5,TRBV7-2,CASSTLFTQETQYF
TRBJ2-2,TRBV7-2,CASSLRAGELFF
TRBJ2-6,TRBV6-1,CASSESSGANVLTF
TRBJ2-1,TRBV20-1,CSAPRDFYNEQFF